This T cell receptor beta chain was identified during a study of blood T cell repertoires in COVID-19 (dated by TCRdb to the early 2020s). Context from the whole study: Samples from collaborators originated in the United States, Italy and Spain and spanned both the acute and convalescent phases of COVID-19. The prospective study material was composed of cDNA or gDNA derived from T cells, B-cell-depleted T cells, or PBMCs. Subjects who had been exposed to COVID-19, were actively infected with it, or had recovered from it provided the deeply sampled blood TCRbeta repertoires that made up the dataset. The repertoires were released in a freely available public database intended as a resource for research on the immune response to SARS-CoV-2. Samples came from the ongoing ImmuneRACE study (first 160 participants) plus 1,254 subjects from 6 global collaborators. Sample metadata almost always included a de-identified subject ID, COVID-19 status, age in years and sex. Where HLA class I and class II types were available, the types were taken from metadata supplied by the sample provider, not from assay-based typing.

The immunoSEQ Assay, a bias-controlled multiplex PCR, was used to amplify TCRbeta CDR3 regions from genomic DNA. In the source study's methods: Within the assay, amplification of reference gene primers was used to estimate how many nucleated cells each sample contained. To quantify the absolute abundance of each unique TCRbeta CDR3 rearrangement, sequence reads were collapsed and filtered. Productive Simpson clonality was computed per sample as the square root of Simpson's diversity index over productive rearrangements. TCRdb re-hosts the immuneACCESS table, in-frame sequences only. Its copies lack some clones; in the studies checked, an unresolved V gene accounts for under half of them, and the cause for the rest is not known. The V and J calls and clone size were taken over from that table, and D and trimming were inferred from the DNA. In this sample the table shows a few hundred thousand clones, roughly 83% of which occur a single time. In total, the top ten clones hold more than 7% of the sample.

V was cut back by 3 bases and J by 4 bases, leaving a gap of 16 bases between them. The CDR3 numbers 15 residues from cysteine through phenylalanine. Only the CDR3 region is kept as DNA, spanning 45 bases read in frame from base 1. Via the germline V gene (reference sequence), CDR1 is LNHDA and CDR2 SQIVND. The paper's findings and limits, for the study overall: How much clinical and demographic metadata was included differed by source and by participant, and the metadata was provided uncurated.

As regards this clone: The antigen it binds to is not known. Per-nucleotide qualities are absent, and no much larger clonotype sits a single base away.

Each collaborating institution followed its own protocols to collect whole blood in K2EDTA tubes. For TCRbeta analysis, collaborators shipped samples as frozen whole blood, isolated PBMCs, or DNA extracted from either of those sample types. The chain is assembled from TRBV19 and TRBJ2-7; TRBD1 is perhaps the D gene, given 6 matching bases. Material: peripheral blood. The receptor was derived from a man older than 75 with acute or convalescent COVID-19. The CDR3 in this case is CASSIPVQGTYEQYF. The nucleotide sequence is TGTGCCAGTAGTATCCCGGTACAGGGTACTTACGAGCAGTACTTC.